Below are 21 T cell receptor beta chains sequenced from a single sample in a study of T cell changes during pregnancy in multiple sclerosis. The assay was immunoSEQ multiplex PCR, and TCRdb's table has in-frame clones only and misses some. The table has approximately 44,000 clones, 80% to 95% seen once; the top ten hold about 0.65%. The sample was CD4+ T cells from peripheral blood mononuclear cells, taken before pregnancy. Receptors were obtained from a female donor with multiple sclerosis, enrolled in a pregnancy study.

The chain carries TRBV19 and TRBJ2-1; D ambiguous. The CDR3 length is 14 residues. V lost 1 base, J lost 8 bases, and 12 bases lay in between. Germline V gene data show CDR1 as LNHDA and CDR2 as SQIVND (reference sequence). CDR3 nucleotides: TGTGCCAGTAGTATAGGTCCCTTTCTCGATGAGCAGTTCTTC. Its protein product is CASSIGPFLDEQFF.

The V call is TRBV5-1, the J call TRBJ2-7; 9 bases are shared with TRBD1. The CDR3 sequence is 14 residues long. The V segment lost 1 base and the J segment 3 bases; nucleotides outside the gene matches: 2. Germline CDR1 and CDR2: SGHRS and YFSETQ. Here the CDR3 reads CASSLPGQGYEQYF. The CDR3 DNA reads as TGCGCCAGCAGCTTGCCGGGACAGGGCTACGAGCAGTACTTC.

The chain employs TRBV7-3 and TRBJ2-7; 14 nucleotides match TRBD2. Trimming took 5 bases from V and 7 from J; bases not matched to a gene: 4. CDR3 length: 14 amino acids. CDR1 is SGHTA, CDR2 FQGTGA, per germline. CDR3 DNA: TGTGCCAGCAGCCCTGGGACTAGCGGGGGTGAGCAGTACTTC. Its translation: CASSPGTSGGEQYF. The full variable domain, in which reference TRBV7-3 and TRBJ2-7 provide the parts outside the CDR3, is GAGVSQTPSNKVTEKGKYVELRCDPISGHTALYWYRQSLGQGPEFLIYFQGTGAADDSGLPNDRFFAVRPEGSVSTLKIQRTERGDSAVYLCASSPGTSGGEQYFGPGTRLTVT.

The DNA for the CDR3 is TGTGCCAGCAGCCGGGACTACGATCAGCCCCAGCATTTT. This encodes CASSRDYDQPQHF. The chain recombines TRBV7-9 with TRBJ1-5, with D perhaps TRBD1 (5 bases). Trimming left V 5 bases short and J 5 bases short, with 10 bases between. The CDR3 is made up of 13 amino acids. Germline V gene lookup returns CDR1 SEHNR and CDR2 FQNEAQ (reference sequence).

This clone was seen just once. The chain joins TRBV18 to TRBJ1-1, with D perhaps TRBD1 (6 bases). The CDR3 has 12 amino acids. V lost 3 bases and J 8 bases, leaving 10 bases between the germline ends. Germline V CDR1 and CDR2: KGHSH, LQKENI. CDR3 in amino acids: CASSPTGSEAFF. For the CDR3, the DNA is TGTGCCAGCTCACCTACAGGGTCGGAAGCTTTCTTT. Looking up the rest from reference TRBV18 and TRBJ1-1 gives the full variable domain: NAGVMQNPRHLVRRRGQEARLRCSPMKGHSHVYWYRQLPEEGLKFMVYLQKENIIDESGMPKERFSAEFPKEGPSILRIQQVVRGDSAAYFCASSPTGSEAFFGQGTRLTVV.

The chain uses TRBV19 and TRBJ2-3; 10 nucleotides align to TRBD1. Germline loops: CDR1 LNHDA, CDR2 SQIVND (reference sequence). The CDR3 is made up of 15 amino acids. V shed 9 bases and J 3 bases; nucleotides not matched to a gene: 9. CDR3 in amino acids: CASRLGQGETDTQYF. CDR3 in DNA: TGTGCCAGCCGCCTTGGACAGGGGGAAACAGATACGCAGTATTTT.

The J gene is TRBJ1-2, the V gene TRBV7-9; tentatively, D is TRBD1 (6 bases). V dropped 5 bases and J dropped 8 bases, with 15 bases sitting between them. CDR1 is SEHNR, CDR2 FQNEAQ, per germline (reference sequence). The CDR3 length is 13 residues. The CDR3 spells CASSATGRGGYTF. CDR3 nucleotides: TGTGCCAGCAGCGCCACAGGGCGCGGGGGCTACACCTTC.

This clone was seen more than once but under ten times. CDR3 DNA: TGTGCCACCAGCAGAGGGGGGCAGGGGATTATGGGCTACACCTTC. Translated, it gives CATSRGGQGIMGYTF. J is TRBJ1-2 and V is TRBV15; TRBD1 is a possible D gene (6 bases). The V gene lost 1 base and the J gene lost 8 bases, with 17 bases spanning the gap. CDR3 length: 15 amino acids. Germline V lookup: CDR1 LNHNV, CDR2 YYDKDF (reference sequence).

This chain connects TRBV29-1 to TRBJ2-5; the D gene is possibly TRBD2 (6 bases). This CDR3 is built from 11 residues. V was pared by 5 bases and J by 4 bases, with 8 bases between. Germline CDR1 SQVTM, CDR2 ANQGSEA. CDR3 region: CSVLSGETQYF. Here the CDR3 DNA reads TGCAGCGTTCTTAGCGGAGAGACCCAGTACTTC.

This clone was detected only a few times. The V call is TRBV19, the J call TRBJ2-2, with D uncertain. V shed 3 bases and J shed 5 bases, with 13 bases lying between them. Germline V gene sequence: CDR1 LNHDA, CDR2 SQIVND (reference sequence). The CDR3 loop spans 15 amino acids. The CDR3, as DNA: TGTGCCAGTAGTATGGGCGTACTGAAGACCGGGGAGCTGTTTTTT. Amino acid sequence: CASSMGVLKTGELFF.

V is TRBV4-1 and J is TRBJ2-3, with 9 bases fitting TRBD2. The germline gives CDR1 MGHRA, CDR2 YSYEKL. The length of the CDR3 is 16 residues. J was trimmed by 5 bases and V by 1 base; bases with no gene match: 7. The CDR3 here is CASSQGLAGIQDTQYF. CDR3 sequence (DNA): TGCGCCAGCAGCCAAGGGCTAGCGGGAATTCAAGATACGCAGTATTTT.

The chain recombines TRBV6-1 with TRBJ2-3, with 8 bases matching TRBD1. Germline V gene sequence: CDR1 MNHNS, CDR2 SASEGT. J lost 1 base, V lost 8 bases, and 8 bases had no gene match. The CDR3 length is 15 residues. CDR3 loop: CASLPQGARTDTQYF. In DNA form, the CDR3 reads TGTGCCAGCCTCCCGCAGGGGGCCCGCACAGATACGCAGTATTTT.

The V call is TRBV6-1, the J call TRBJ2-7; 7 bases are a match to TRBD1. V lost 5 bases, J lost 0 bases, and 4 bases stayed unmatched. In germline, CDR1 is MNHNS, CDR2 SASEGT. The CDR3 has 14 amino acids. The CDR3 nucleotides are TGTGCCAGCAGTTTAGGACAGGTCTCCTACGAGCAGTACTTC. This translates into CASSLGQVSYEQYF.

The chain uses TRBV5-4 and TRBJ2-7; 7 bases are shared with TRBD1. V was pared by 3 bases and J by 0 bases, with 3 bases of the junction left unmatched. The CDR3 is 14 amino acids. The germline CDR1 and CDR2 sequences are SGHNT and YYREEE (reference sequence). Here the CDR3 DNA reads TGTGCCAGCAGCTCAGGACAGGTCTCCTACGAGCAGTACTTC. Residues: CASSSGQVSYEQYF.

The chain employs TRBV12-5 and TRBJ2-3; TRBD2 matches 7 bases. This CDR3 is built from 15 residues. The germline V gene encodes CDR1 LGHNT and CDR2 FRNRAP. Trimming removed 1 base from V and 3 bases from J; junction bases left unmatched: 4. CDR3 bases: TGTGCTAGTGGTTTGGGGGAGGGGCTAACAGATACGCAGTATTTT. It codes for CASGLGEGLTDTQYF.

This chain uses TRBV7-6 with TRBJ2-7; the match to TRBD1 covers 7 bases. In germline, CDR1 is SGHVS, CDR2 FNYEAQ. This CDR3 is built from 15 residues. The ends lost 4 bases at V and 3 bases at J; junction bases unmatched: 9. CDR3 loop: CASSYVTGESYEQYF. CDR3 sequence (DNA): TGTGCCAGCAGCTATGTTACAGGGGAAAGCTACGAGCAGTACTTC.

The chain recombines TRBV19 with TRBJ2-7; no clear D gene. Per the germline V gene, CDR1 is LNHDA and CDR2 is SQIVND (reference sequence). The CDR3 extends over 14 amino acids. Trimming shortened V by 5 bases and J by 5 bases, and 16 bases separated the two germline ends. In DNA form, the CDR3 reads TGTGCCAGTAGTCCACCCGCCGGCCGGGACGAGCAGTACTTC. It yields the protein CASSPPAGRDEQYF.

The J gene is TRBJ2-4, the V gene TRBV14, with D possibly TRBD2 on 5 matching bases. The CDR3 sequence is 11 residues long. Deletions cut 5 bases from V and 8 bases from J, with 7 bases between. Per germline, CDR1 SGHDN and CDR2 FVKESK. The CDR3 nucleotides read TGTGCCAGCAGCAGAGGGTACATTCAGTACTTC. Its translation is CASSRGYIQYF.

V and J are TRBV19 and TRBJ1-5, with 7 positions matching TRBD1. The CDR3 length is 14 residues. Germline V lookup: CDR1 LNHDA, CDR2 SQIVND (reference sequence). The V and J ends lost 5 bases and 2 bases, in that order; junction bases with no gene match: 3. CDR3 sequence reads: CASSRTGRNQPQHF. As DNA, the CDR3 is TGTGCCAGTAGTCGGACAGGCCGCAATCAGCCCCAGCATTTT.

The chain joins TRBV4-1 to TRBJ2-1, with 9 bases fitting TRBD1. This CDR3 has 15 amino acids. Germline V gene lookup returns CDR1 MGHRA and CDR2 YSYEKL. J gave up 10 bases and V 1 base, and 8 bases lay outside the gene matches. This CDR3 reads CASSQAGQGEGEQFF. The CDR3 DNA sequence: TGCGCCAGCAGCCAAGCGGGACAGGGAGAAGGGGAGCAGTTCTTC.

This clone has just a few counts. This chain links TRBV19 with TRBJ1-2; 7 nucleotides align to TRBD1. The V gene end was trimmed by 2 bases and the J gene end by 6 bases; junction bases not matched to a gene: 0. Germline CDR1 reads LNHDA; CDR2 reads SQIVND (reference sequence). The CDR3 covers 12 residues. CDR3 nucleotides: TGTGCCAGTAGTATACAGGGGGATGGCTACACCTTC. Translating gives CASSIQGDGYTF.